This T cell receptor beta chain appears in the sequencing data of a study of immune cell composition in non-small cell lung cancer. General study points: Squamous carcinomas (approximately 80%) more often had tumour-associated clones >0.5% than adenocarcinomas (33%).

Method: immunoSEQ multiplex PCR; TCRdb's copy keeps in-frame clones and lacks some. The sample lists around 1,200 clones; over 65% were seen once. By proportion, this clone is large. What it recognizes is unknown. The trim removed 5 bases at V and 5 bases at J, leaving 5 bases unmatched. Germline V gene sequence: CDR1 LNHDA, CDR2 SQIVND (reference sequence). The CDR3 contains 14 residues. The TCR sequence derives from a human donor with non-small cell lung cancer. This chain joins TRBV19 and TRBJ1-1, with 10 bases that match TRBD1. The sample taken for sequencing was lung tumor tissue. This CDR3 is CASSPGQGWTEAFF. CDR3 DNA sequence: TGTGCCAGTAGTCCGGGACAGGGGTGGACTGAAGCTTTCTTT.